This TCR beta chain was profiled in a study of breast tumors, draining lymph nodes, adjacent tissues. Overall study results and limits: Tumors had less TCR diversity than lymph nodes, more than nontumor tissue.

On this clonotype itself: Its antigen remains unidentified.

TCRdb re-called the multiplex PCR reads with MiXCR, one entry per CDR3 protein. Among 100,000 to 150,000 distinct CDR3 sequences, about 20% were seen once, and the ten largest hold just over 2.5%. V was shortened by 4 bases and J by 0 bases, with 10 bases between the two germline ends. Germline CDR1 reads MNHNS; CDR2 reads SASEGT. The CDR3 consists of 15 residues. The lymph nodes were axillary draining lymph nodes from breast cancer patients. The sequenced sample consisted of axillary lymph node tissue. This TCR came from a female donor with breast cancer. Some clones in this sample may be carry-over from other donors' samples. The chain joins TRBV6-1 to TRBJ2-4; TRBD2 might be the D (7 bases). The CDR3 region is CASSGGGLAKNIQYF. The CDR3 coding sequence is TGTGCCAGCAGTGGGGGGGGCCTAGCCAAAAACATTCAGTACTTC.